Given below is one T cell receptor beta chain in context. Antigen unknown. The sample comes from a study of T cell responses to AZD1222 COVID-19 vaccine. Study at large: Second-dose recipients at about 4 or about 12 weeks were treated as one pooled group.

Study observations and caveats: Spike-specific TCR depth and breadth grew after two AZD1222 doses.

The CDR3 has 21 amino acids. Germline CDR1 LNHDA, CDR2 SQIVND (reference sequence). V was pared by 7 bases and J by 0 bases, with 23 bases of the junction left unmatched. TCRdb keeps only in-frame clones here, not all; method: immunoSEQ multiplex PCR. The sample has 100,000 to 150,000 clones, 89% seen once. The clonotype was recovered from an adult in good health. The V and J genes are TRBV19 and TRBJ2-1; 8 nucleotides line up with TRBD2. The sequencing used peripheral blood, collected on day 0 of AZD1222 vaccination. The CDR3 nucleotides are TGTGCCAGTATTCTAAGCGGGAGTGGCGCCGTAGGGCCGAGCTCCTACAATGAGCAGTTCTTC. Its translation is CASILSGSGAVGPSSYNEQFF.